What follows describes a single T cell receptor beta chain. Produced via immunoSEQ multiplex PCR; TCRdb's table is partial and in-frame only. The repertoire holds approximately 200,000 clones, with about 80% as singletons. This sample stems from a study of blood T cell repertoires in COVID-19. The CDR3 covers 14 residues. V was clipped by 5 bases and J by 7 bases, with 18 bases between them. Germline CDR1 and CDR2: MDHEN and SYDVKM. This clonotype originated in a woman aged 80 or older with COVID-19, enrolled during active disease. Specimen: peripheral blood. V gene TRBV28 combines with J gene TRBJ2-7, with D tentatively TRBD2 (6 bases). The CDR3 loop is CASSRREAVKEQYF. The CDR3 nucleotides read TGTGCCAGCAGTCGAAGGGAGGCCGTGAAGGAGCAGTACTTC.